These 10 T cell receptor beta chains originate from one sample sequenced in a study of regulatory T cells in long-lasting Graves disease. In building TCR beta libraries, iRepertoire HTBI primers were used together with Arm-PCR of CDR3 regions. MiXCR, applied by TCRdb to the multiplex PCR reads, yields one record per CDR3 protein. The data hold approximately 470,000 distinct CDR3 sequences, with about 20% observed a single time. Time point noted: persistent/refractory GD, antithyroid drugs over 5 years with positive TRAb. Researchers made the TCR library from RNA that was extracted from PBMCs. Sequenced material: peripheral blood mononuclear cells (PBMCs), taken when the disease was refractory, from a patient treated with antithyroid drugs. Receptors originate from a female donor with Graves disease.

The chain couples TRBV5-4 to TRBJ2-5; TRBD2 aligns across 9 bases. The CDR3 loop spans 17 amino acids. CDR1 and CDR2 from the germline V gene are SGHNT and YYREEE (reference sequence). With 1 base clipped from V and 4 bases from J, the junction kept 11 bases outside the gene matches. The CDR3 protein is CASSLLRGLAGSETQYF. The CDR3 region has the DNA TGTGCCAGCAGCTTGCTCAGAGGGCTAGCGGGATCAGAGACCCAGTACTTC.

The chain has TRBV7-2 and TRBJ1-5; TRBD1 might be the D (5 bases). The V and J ends lost 1 base and 3 bases respectively, with 13 bases between them. In germline, CDR1 is SGHTA, CDR2 FQGNSA. The CDR3 has 16 amino acids. The CDR3 DNA sequence: TGTGCCAGCAGCTTAGGCCAGGGCAGAGTCAATCAGCCCCAGCATTTT. It translates to CASSLGQGRVNQPQHF.

A word on this clonotype: A much larger clonotype is one base distant, so this may be a read error. The chain uses TRBV29-1 and TRBJ2-7; TRBD1 or TRBD2 may be the D gene (5 bases each). CDR1 is SQVTM and CDR2 is ANQGSEA in the germline V gene. The ends were cut back, 4 bases at V and 7 bases at J, with 14 bases in the middle. This CDR3 is built from 12 residues. CDR3 sequence (DNA): TGCAGCGTTGGGTCGGGGCGAGGGGAGCAGTACTTC. Translating gives CSVGSGRGEQYF.

In this sample, this clonotype turned up many times. The gene calls are TRBV10-3 and TRBJ2-2; TRBD1 aligns across 7 bases. Germline values: CDR1 ENHRY, CDR2 SYGVKD. This CDR3 is built from 13 residues. Trimming cost V 10 bases and J 2 bases; bases outside gene matches: 4. The CDR3 reads CATRGLNTGELFF. In DNA form, the CDR3 reads TGTGCCACGAGGGGGCTAAACACCGGGGAGCTGTTTTTT.

The CDR3 DNA sequence: TGTGCCAGTAGTCCTCGCAACGCGAATCAGCCCCAGCATTTT. The encoded protein is CASSPRNANQPQHF. The gene calls are TRBV19 and TRBJ1-5; D not certain. V was clipped by 5 bases and J by 4 bases, with 12 bases between them. Germline V gives CDR1 LNHDA, CDR2 SQIVND (reference sequence). The CDR3 contains 14 residues.

This clonotype occurred a few times. DNA of the CDR3: TGTGCCAGTAGTACGGGACAGGGGCTAACCGGGGAGCTGTTTTTT. Translation gives CASSTGQGLTGELFF. J is TRBJ2-2 and V is TRBV19, with 10 bases matching TRBD1. CDR3 length: 15 amino acids. Germline values: CDR1 LNHDA, CDR2 SQIVND (reference sequence). V shed 4 bases, J shed 5 bases, and the junction held 4 bases outside the gene matches.

This chain links TRBV27 with TRBJ2-3, with TRBD2 as a possible D gene (7 bases). V was clipped by 5 bases and J by 1 base, with 16 bases between them. Germline CDR1 reads MNHEY; CDR2 reads SMNVEV (reference sequence). The CDR3 sequence is 16 residues long. The CDR3 DNA sequence: TGTGCCAGCAGTCGCCCCGGGGGGCGCGGCACAGATACGCAGTATTTT. Protein product: CASSRPGGRGTDTQYF.

The DNA for the CDR3 is TGTGCCAGCAGCTTAGCGACAGACTCGAACACTGAAGCTTTCTTT. This translates into CASSLATDSNTEAFF. This rearrangement joins TRBV7-6 to TRBJ1-1, with TRBD1 as a possible D gene (5 bases). V shed 0 bases and J shed 1 base, with 9 bases lying between them. The CDR3 contains 15 residues. Germline CDR1 and CDR2: SGHVS and FNYEAQ.

The chain employs TRBV28 and TRBJ2-2; 7 bases fit TRBD2. Germline V gene sequence: CDR1 MDHEN, CDR2 SYDVKM. The CDR3 length is 19 residues. The trim removed 10 bases at V and 2 bases at J, leaving 22 bases unmatched. As DNA, the CDR3 is TGTGCCAACGAAAATACGTTTACTAGCGCCACTCGAAACACCGGGGAGCTGTTTTTT. Translation gives CANENTFTSATRNTGELFF.

The rearrangement links TRBV27 to TRBJ2-7; TRBD1 or TRBD2 may be the D gene (6 bases each). The CDR3 has 16 residues. With 5 bases removed from V and 4 bases from J, the gap between germline ends came to 21 bases. In germline, CDR1 is MNHEY, CDR2 SMNVEV (reference sequence). CDR3 DNA sequence: TGTGCCAGCAGTACCCAAAGGGCGGGACAAATATACGAGCAGTACTTC. Residues: CASSTQRAGQIYEQYF.